The rows below give T cell receptor beta chains drawn from one sample of a study of blood T cell repertoires in COVID-19. Method: immunoSEQ multiplex PCR; TCRdb's copy keeps in-frame clones and lacks some. This repertoire shows some 75,000 clones, 70% to 90% found once; its top ten account for around 6%. What was sequenced was peripheral blood. Receptors were obtained from an older man with COVID-19, enrolled during active disease. The CDR3 runs from the conserved cysteine through the conserved F or W. D genes are given only for firm matches. Not every row has a clone size; where given, it reads once, few, many or a size class.

abundance	v_gene	j_gene	d_gene	CDR3nt	CDR3aa
.	TRBV27	TRBJ1-2	.	TGTGCCAGCAGTTATACCTTCCGGTATGGCTACACCTTC	CASSYTFRYGYTF
.	TRBV12-5	TRBJ2-7	.	TGTGCTAGTGGTCTCGGGGACAATTACGACTTC	CASGLGDNYDF
.	TRBV5-4	TRBJ2-5	.	TGTGCCAGCAGCTTGGTGGGGGGCCAAGAGACCCAGTACTTC	CASSLVGGQETQYF
.	TRBV5-1	TRBJ2-4	.	TGCGCCAGCAGTCAGGGCGACGCCAAAAACATTCAGTACTTC	CASSQGDAKNIQYF
.	TRBV19	TRBJ2-1	.	TGTGCCAGTAGTCCACAGGGGACTGCCCGGTTCTTC	CASSPQGTARFF
.	TRBV6-4	TRBJ2-6	TRBD2	TGTGCCAGCAGCCTCCGGGGACTACCCCCTGGGGCCAACGTCCTGACTTTC	CASSLRGLPPGANVLTF
.	TRBV11-2	TRBJ1-2	TRBD1	TGTGCCAGCAGCTTGGACAGGGGGTATAATGGCTACACCTTC	CASSLDRGYNGYTF
.	TRBV6-2/TRBV6-3	TRBJ1-2	TRBD1	TGTGCCAGCAGTTGGAAGATCGGGACAGGGGAGAACTATGGCTACACCTTC	CASSWKIGTGENYGYTF
once	TRBV2	TRBJ1-2	TRBD1	TGTGCCAGCTCACAGGGGGAGGGCTATGGCTACACCTTC	CASSQGEGYGYTF
few	TRBV13	TRBJ1-2	TRBD1	TGTGCCAGCAGCCCGCCGGACAGGGGGCTCCCCCACTATGGCTACACCTTC	CASSPPDRGLPHYGYTF
once	TRBV18	TRBJ1-3	TRBD1	TGTGCCAGCTCTCGGGACAGCTCTGGAAACACCATATATTTT	CASSRDSSGNTIYF
.	TRBV7-2	TRBJ2-7	TRBD1	TGTGCCAGCAGCTCGAGGGGGCCCTACGAGCAGTACTTC	CASSSRGPYEQYF
.	TRBV4-1	TRBJ1-5	.	TGCGCCAGCAGCCAAGCGCTAGACAGAAATCAGCCCCAGCATTTT	CASSQALDRNQPQHF
.	TRBV7-9	TRBJ1-1	.	TGTGCCAGCAGCTTAGCCAGGGCCTTGAACACTGAAGCTTTCTTT	CASSLARALNTEAFF
.	TRBV18	TRBJ2-1	TRBD2	TGTGCCAGCTCACCTCCAGCGGGGGGCATCAATGAGCAGTTCTTC	CASSPPAGGINEQFF
.	TRBV7-9	TRBJ1-1	.	TGTGCCAGCAGCTTAGGACCGGTCCGGGGTGAAGCTTTCTTT	CASSLGPVRGEAFF
.	TRBV6-2/TRBV6-3	TRBJ2-5	TRBD2	TGTGCCAGCAGTTACTCGAGGGCCCTGACTAGCGGGGGGGCGGAGACCCAGTACTTC	CASSYSRALTSGGAETQYF
.	TRBV19	TRBJ2-5	TRBD2	TGTGCCAGTTCAGCGGGGGGGTGGGAGACCCAGTACTTC	CASSAGGWETQYF
.	TRBV4-1	TRBJ1-2	.	TGCGCCAGCAGCCGTACCCAGGCAACCCCTACTAACTATGGCTACACCTTC	CASSRTQATPTNYGYTF
.	TRBV2	TRBJ1-1	TRBD1	TGTGCCAGCACCTCGGACAGGGTGAACACTGAAGCTTTCTTT	CASTSDRVNTEAFF
.	TRBV3-1/TRBV3-2	TRBJ1-2	TRBD1	TGTGCCAGCAGCCAAGTCAGATTCGAGGGGGGACAGGACTTTTATGGCTACACCTTC	CASSQVRFEGGQDFYGYTF
.	TRBV28	TRBJ1-5	.	TGTGCCAGCAGCCCTGCAATAGTAAATCAGCCCCAGCATTTT	CASSPAIVNQPQHF
.	TRBV19	TRBJ2-3	TRBD2	TGTGCCAGTAGACCGGGACTAGCGGGGGGGGCCCGAGACCTCACGAATACGCAGTATTTT	CASRPGLAGGARDLTNTQYF
.	TRBV11-2	TRBJ2-3	.	TGTGCCAGCAGCGTTATAGTCCTCGCAGATACGCAGTATTTT	CASSVIVLADTQYF
.	TRBV4-3	TRBJ1-2	.	TGCGCCAGCAGCCAAGCTCAGGCCCTTCACCCCACATTC	CASSQAQALHPTF
.	TRBV6-5	TRBJ1-2	.	TGTGCCAGCAGAAGACAGGACTATGGCTACACCTTC	CASRRQDYGYTF
few	TRBV3-1/TRBV3-2	TRBJ1-2	TRBD1	TGTGCCAGCAGCCACGGGGACAGGGGCGTTATGGGCTACACCTTC	CASSHGDRGVMGYTF
few	TRBV5-1	TRBJ2-2	.	TGCGCCAGCAGCTTGGGCAGTCCGAACACCGGGGAGCTGTTTTTT	CASSLGSPNTGELFF
once	TRBV3-1/TRBV3-2	TRBJ2-3	.	TGTGCCAGCAGCCAAGTAGGAGGGGGCGGGGATACGCAGTATTTT	CASSQVGGGGDTQYF
few	TRBV5-1	TRBJ1-1	TRBD1	TGCGCCAGCAGCCAGGACAGGGCGAACACTGAAGCTTTCTTT	CASSQDRANTEAFF
.	TRBV7-2	TRBJ2-7	.	TGTGCCACCGGGGGACTGGGGGAATACGAGCAGTACTTC	CATGGLGEYEQYF
.	TRBV6-5	TRBJ1-1	TRBD1	TGTGCCAGCAGTTCCAGGGGGCGAGGGTCCTACACTGAAGCTTTCTTT	CASSSRGRGSYTEAFF
.	TRBV4-1	TRBJ1-4	.	TGCGCCAGCAGCCAAGGCGGAGGGGCTTATGAAAAACTGTTTTTT	CASSQGGGAYEKLFF
.	TRBV28	TRBJ1-2	.	TGTGCCAGCAGTTTAGAGGCAAACTTCTATGGCTACACCTTC	CASSLEANFYGYTF
.	TRBV19	TRBJ1-2	.	TGTGCCAGTAGTCCAGGGAGGTACTATGGCTACACCTTC	CASSPGRYYGYTF
.	TRBV11-3	TRBJ1-2	.	TGTGCCAGCAGCTTAGGAGGCCAGAACTATGGCTACACCTTC	CASSLGGQNYGYTF
.	TRBV3-1/TRBV3-2	TRBJ2-5	.	TGTGCCAGCAGCCCCCAGGGGCTCCAAGAGACCCAGTACTTC	CASSPQGLQETQYF
.	TRBV6-4	TRBJ1-6	.	TGTGCCAGCAGTGACCGCCCGGTCCTTCGGGTCACAGGGCTCTTTGCTTCACCCCTCCACTTT	CASSDRPVLRVTGLFASPLHF
.	TRBV4-3	TRBJ1-2	TRBD1	TGCGCCAGCAGCCATGTTGGACAGGTTCACTATGGCTACACCTTC	CASSHVGQVHYGYTF
.	TRBV28	TRBJ1-1	TRBD1	TGTGCCAGCAGTGGGGGTGGTGTGGGACAGGGGAGAGCTTTCTTT	CASSGGGVGQGRAFF
.	TRBV7-6	TRBJ1-5	TRBD1	TGTGCCAGCAGCCTGGGGACAGACAATCAGCCCCAGCATTTT	CASSLGTDNQPQHF
.	TRBV4-2	TRBJ2-5	.	TGTGCCAGCAGCCAGTCCGGAGGGGGGGTGAGGGAGACCCAGTACTTC	CASSQSGGGVRETQYF
once	TRBV6-5	TRBJ2-3	TRBD2	TGTGCCAGCAGTTCACTAGCGGGGACTCTGTATTTT	CASSSLAGTLYF
many	TRBV29-1	TRBJ1-2	.	TGCAGCGGACTCTTCGGGGTAGGCTACACCTTC	CSGLFGVGYTF
.	TRBV5-4	TRBJ1-3	.	TGTGCCAGCAGCTTCCGGGGAGCGGATGACACCATATATTTT	CASSFRGADDTIYF
few	TRBV11-2	TRBJ1-2	TRBD1	TGTGCCAGCAGCCAGGGGGTGGACTATGGCTACACCTTC	CASSQGVDYGYTF
.	TRBV6-2/TRBV6-3	TRBJ2-5	.	TGTGCCAGCAGTCCCCTCTACGAACGAACGGGGACCCAGTACTTC	CASSPLYERTGTQYF
.	TRBV5-1	TRBJ2-5	.	TGCGCCAGCAGCTTGGGTCAGAACAGCCAAGAGACCCAGTACTTC	CASSLGQNSQETQYF
.	TRBV3-1/TRBV3-2	TRBJ1-2	TRBD1	TGTGCCAGCCTCGGGACAGGCTATGGCTACACCTTC	CASLGTGYGYTF
.	TRBV27	TRBJ2-7	TRBD1	TGTGCCAGCCGTCAATTCGGACAGGGGTCCTACGAGCAGTACTTC	CASRQFGQGSYEQYF
.	TRBV20-1	TRBJ2-7	.	TGCAGTTTTGGGGGGTACGAGCAGTACTTC	CSFGGYEQYF
few	TRBV4-3	TRBJ1-5	.	TGCGCCAGCAGCCAAGAGGGTTCTGGGGGCGGCAATCAGCCCCAGCATTTT	CASSQEGSGGGNQPQHF
.	TRBV28	TRBJ1-2	.	TGTGCCAGCAGGACAGGCTCCCTCGGGGGCTACACCTTC	CASRTGSLGGYTF